Each of the 7 T cell receptor beta chains below was sequenced from the same sample in a study of metastatic and nonmetastatic thyroid tumors. TCRdb ran MiXCR on the PCR reads. The data hold around 20,000 clones, with around a third observed a single time. No treatment of any kind had been given to any patient before thyroid surgery. The specimen sequenced was adjacent normal tissue. The receptors were gathered from a female donor with papillary thyroid cancer or a benign thyroid nodule (not recorded which). Some clones in this sample may be carry-over from other donors' samples.

The chain is built from TRBV10-3 and TRBJ2-1; 8 bases match TRBD2. Germline V gene lookup returns CDR1 ENHRY and CDR2 SYGVKD. V lost 4 bases and J lost 10; bases outside the gene matches: 12. The CDR3 totals 15 residues. CDR3 amino acids: CAISAGVGRAREQFF. In nucleotides, the CDR3 is TGTGCCATCAGTGCCGGGGTCGGGAGGGCCAGGGAGCAGTTCTTC.

The V call is TRBV15, the J call TRBJ2-2; D remains unclear. V was shortened by 1 base and J by 0 bases, with 6 bases between the two germline ends. The V gene's germline CDR1 is LNHNV and CDR2 YYDKDF (reference sequence). The CDR3 loop spans 15 amino acids. As DNA, the CDR3 is TGTGCCACCAGCAGAGTCAGAACGAACACCGGGGAGCTGTTTTTT. It translates to CATSRVRTNTGELFF.

Relative to its sample, this clone is medium-sized. The same CDR3 arises from other DNA sequences in this sample as well. The gene calls are TRBV29-1 and TRBJ2-5, with D maybe TRBD1 (6 bases). V was cut by 4 bases and J by 0 bases, with 9 bases left in between. The CDR3 runs 13 residues. Per germline, CDR1 SQVTM and CDR2 ANQGSEA. CDR3 sequence (DNA): TGCAGCGTTGGAGACAGGTACCAAGAGACCCAGTACTTC. Its protein is CSVGDRYQETQYF.

V gene TRBV5-1 combines with J gene TRBJ2-5; 10 bases line up with TRBD2. Germline V lookup: CDR1 SGHRS, CDR2 YFSETQ. The CDR3 runs 16 residues. V lost 2 bases to trimming and J lost 7 bases; unmatched junction nucleotides: 11. The CDR3 nucleotides read TGCGCCAGCAGCTTAAAAAGCGGGAGGGACTTTGCGACCCAGTACTTC. It is translated as CASSLKSGRDFATQYF. Full variable domain (rest looked up from reference TRBV5-1 and TRBJ2-5): KAGVTQTPRYLIKTRGQQVTLSCSPISGHRSVSWYQQTPGQGLQFLFEYFSETQRNKGNFPGRFSGRQFSNSRSEMNVSTLELGDSALYLCASSLKSGRDFATQYFGPGTRLLVL.

This clone is categorized as medium-sized. The rearrangement joins TRBV7-2 to TRBJ2-3, with 7 bases identical to TRBD1. In germline, CDR1 is SGHTA, CDR2 FQGNSA. The CDR3 has 15 residues. V dropped 4 bases and J dropped 4; count of bases not matched to a gene: 8. Written as DNA, the CDR3 is TGTGCCAGCAGCTCAAACAGGGGTGGCGCAGATACGCAGTATTTT. This encodes CASSSNRGGADTQYF.

In its sample, this clone is medium-sized (0.01 to 0.1%). This chain uses TRBV6-1 with TRBJ1-2; D might be TRBD1 (6 bases). Germline CDR1 reads MNHNS; CDR2 reads SASEGT. With 6 bases removed from V and 7 bases from J, the gap between germline ends came to 15 bases. This CDR3 is built from 13 residues. The CDR3 nucleotides read TGTGCCAGCAGCGAGGGGGGGGTAGGTGGCTACACCTTC. Residues: CASSEGGVGGYTF.

The chain joins TRBV20-1 to TRBJ2-5, with D possibly being TRBD2 (6 bases). The V gene lost 1 base and the J gene lost 1 base, with 10 bases spanning the gap. CDR3 length: 14 amino acids. Germline values: CDR1 DFQATT, CDR2 SNEGSKA (reference sequence). The CDR3 nucleotides are TGCAGTGCTAGAGTTAGCGGCTCCCAAGAGACCCAGTACTTC. Amino acids: CSARVSGSQETQYF.